Listed here are 25 T cell receptor beta chains from one sample, sequenced in a study of CD8+ T cells in alopecia areata. cDNA prepared by RNA extraction and subsequent reverse transcription served as the template for sequencing. Produced via immunoSEQ multiplex PCR; TCRdb's table is partial and in-frame only. The sample is made up of more than 250,000 clones, none counted only once. A panel of CD4, CD8alpha, NKG2D, NKG2ACE and other markers served to sort pooled cutaneous lymph node cells. Material for sequencing was CD4+ T cells sorted from a lymph node. Receptors originate from a C3H/HeJ mouse with alopecia areata. The strain bears MHC haplotype H2-k.

The table lists this clone with a few counts. Genes and germline are mouse. The sequence runs out 3 residues before the end of the CDR3; the remainder is reconstructed from the germline J gene. The V gene is TRBV19, the J gene TRBJ1-6; TRBD1 agrees at 7 bases. TRBJ1-6 is labeled an ORF, and its function is uncertain. J gave up 5 bases and V 0 bases, and 5 bases lay outside the gene matches. There are 16 residues in the CDR3. Germline V gives CDR1 FNHDT, CDR2 SITEND (reference sequence). The CDR3 bases that were read are TGTGCCAGCAGTATAGAGGGGGCGCGGGATAATTCGCCC. It codes for CASSIEGARDNSP. The CDR3 reads in full as CASSIEGARDNSPLYF.

Notes on this clone: All gene names here are mouse names. From the germline J gene comes the end of the CDR3, since the read stops 4 residues before it. The chain has TRBV2 and TRBJ2-5; possibly TRBD2 for D (5 bases). Germline assignment: CDR1 LGHNA and CDR2 YSYQKL. The CDR3 spans 15 residues. V was pared by 2 bases and J by 0 bases, with 9 bases between. CDR3 protein: CASSQSWVNQDTQYF. The sequenced CDR3 bases are TGTGCCAGCAGCCAAAGCTGGGTTAACCAAGAC.

Worth noting for this clone: Gene names and germline refer to mouse. The read falls 4 residues short of the CDR3 end, and the missing part is taken from the germline J gene. The chain has TRBV19 and TRBJ1-2, with D maybe TRBD1 (5 bases). This CDR3 comprises 13 residues. The V and J ends lost 2 bases and 4 bases respectively, with 9 bases between them. CDR1 and CDR2 from the germline V gene are FNHDT and SITEND (reference sequence). The CDR3 DNA, read in part, is TGTGCCAGCAGTATGAGGGGTGGCTCC. This sequence encodes CASSMRGGS. The complete CDR3 sequence is CASSMRGGSDYTF.

About this clone: The genes are named according to mouse. The CDR3 end is not reached by the read, which stops 4 residues before it; the germline J gene fills it in. The chain joins TRBV13-1 to TRBJ2-3; 10 nucleotides match TRBD2. The CDR3 contains 16 residues. Per germline, CDR1 NSHNY and CDR2 SYGAGN. Trimming cost V 5 bases and J 2 bases; bases outside gene matches: 8. CDR3: CASSPSDWGDAETLYF. The CDR3 bases that were read are TGTGCCAGCAGCCCCAGCGACTGGGGGGATGCAGAA.

Comment on this clone: Gene names refer to mouse genes. The CDR3 is cut off 4 residues early in the read; its end comes from the germline J gene. Other DNA sequences in the same sample also yield this CDR3. The genes are TRBV31 and TRBJ2-2, with 9 positions matching TRBD1. CDR1 is GKSSPN and CDR2 is SITVG in the germline V gene. After removal of 3 bases from V and 0 bases from J, the junction contained 2 bases not matched to a gene. This CDR3 spans 15 amino acids. The DNA read from the CDR3 is TGTGCCTGGAGCCGACAGGGGGCAAACACCGGG. As protein: CAWSRQGANTG. The whole CDR3 sequence is CAWSRQGANTGQLYF.

With respect to this clone: Here the gene names and germline are mouse. The read comes to an end 4 residues before the CDR3 does, leaving the germline J gene to fill in the end. The chain uses TRBV13-1 and TRBJ2-4, with D maybe TRBD1 (6 bases). Germline values: CDR1 NSHNY, CDR2 SYGAGN. There are 15 residues in the CDR3. The CDR3: CASSDARGGRNTLYF. CDR3 DNA (partial): TGTGCCAGCAGTGATGCCAGGGGAGGGAGGAAC.

In its sample, this clone was seen a few times. Any gene name here is a mouse gene name. The observed sequence ends 4 residues before the CDR3 terminus, with the missing tail filled in from the germline J gene. This rearrangement joins TRBV21 to TRBJ2-3; TRBD2 matches at 8 bases. TRBV21 is an open reading frame, and its role is uncertain. CDR3 length: 16 amino acids. J lost 0 bases, V lost 0 bases, and 2 bases had no gene match. Partial CDR3 DNA: TGTGCTAGCAGTCAATCCTGGGGGGCTAGTGCAGAA. Translating gives CASSQSWGASAE. In full, the CDR3 is CASSQSWGASAETLYF.

A few counts support this clone. This may be a read error, as it is one base from a much larger clone. The gene symbols are mouse symbols. With the read ending 4 residues before the CDR3 end, the germline J gene is used to fill in that end. Other DNA sequences in the same sample also yield this CDR3. V and J are TRBV13-1 and TRBJ2-7; 13 bases map to TRBD2. CDR3 length equals 14 residues. V was clipped by 5 bases and J by 3 bases; unmatched bases: 2. CDR1 NSHNY and CDR2 SYGAGN come from the germline V gene. The DNA read from the CDR3 is TGTGCCAGCAGCCGGGACTGGGGGGGCTAT. Protein sequence: CASSRDWGGY. The full CDR3 protein is CASSRDWGGYEQYF.

In this sample, this clone turned up a few times. Gene names are mouse gene names. The read terminates 4 residues ahead of where the CDR3 ends, so the germline J gene completes it. The chain uses TRBV13-1 and TRBJ2-2; 12 bases are shared with TRBD2. Looked up from germline, CDR1 is NSHNY and CDR2 is SYGAGN. This CDR3 has 16 residues. J gave up 5 bases and V 0 bases, and 2 bases lay outside the gene matches. CDR3 DNA (partial): TGTGCCAGCAGTGATGGACTGGGGGGGCTGACCGGG. The encoded protein is CASSDGLGGLTG. The entire CDR3 protein is CASSDGLGGLTGQLYF.

Regarding this clone: Genes and germline are mouse. The CDR3 end lies 4 residues beyond the end of the read and is filled in from the germline J gene. V usage is TRBV13-2 and J usage is TRBJ2-7, with a tentative D call TRBD2 (7 bases). The CDR3 contains 13 residues. CDR1 is NNHNN and CDR2 is SYGAGS in the germline V gene (reference sequence). Partial CDR3 DNA: TGTGCCAGCGGTGGGGGGGCGCTCGAT. Amino acids: CASGGGALD. The whole CDR3 protein is CASGGGALDEQYF.

This clone occurred a few times. Gene names and germline refer to mouse. Read sequence stops 4 residues before the CDR3 end, and the germline J gene provides the missing end. The same CDR3 arises from other DNA sequences in this sample as well. V and J are TRBV5 and TRBJ2-3, with 12 bases aligning to TRBD2. The CDR3 covers 16 residues. Per germline, CDR1 LGHNA and CDR2 YNLKQL (reference sequence). The V segment lost 4 bases and the J segment 0 bases; nucleotides outside the gene matches: 2. The CDR3 loop reads CASSPGLGGSAETLYF. CDR3 DNA (partial): TGTGCCAGCAGCCCTGGACTGGGGGGGAGTGCAGAA.

In the case of this clone: All gene names here are mouse names. Read data end 4 residues before the CDR3 end; the end is taken from the germline J gene. The V and J genes are TRBV31 and TRBJ2-5; the D is unclear. V was pared by 4 bases and J by 1 base, with 6 bases between. The germline gives CDR1 GKSSPN, CDR2 SITVG. This CDR3 contains 12 residues. Incomplete CDR3 DNA: TGTGCCTGGATTGCAGACCAAGAC. Protein: CAWIADQD. The whole CDR3 sequence is CAWIADQDTQYF. The full variable domain, in which reference TRBV31 and TRBJ2-5 provide the parts outside the CDR3, is AQTIHQWPVAEIKAVGSPLSLGCTIKGKSSPNLYWYWQATGGTLQQLFYSITVGQVESVVQLNLSASRPKDDQFILSTEKLLLSHSGFYLCAWIADQDTQYFGPGTRLLVL.

This clone was seen repeatedly, ten times or more. The gene names here belong to mouse. The read terminates 4 residues before the CDR3 end, so the remaining end is supplied by the germline J gene. The chain has TRBV19 and TRBJ2-3; tentatively, D is TRBD1 (6 bases). Germline assignment: CDR1 FNHDT and CDR2 SITEND (reference sequence). The V end was cut by 4 bases, the J end by 0 bases, with 9 bases between. CDR3 length: 14 amino acids. The CDR3 protein is CASSYRVSAETLYF. CDR3 DNA, as far as it was read: TGTGCCAGCAGTTACAGGGTTAGTGCAGAA.

Remarks on this clone: Germline and genes here are mouse. The CDR3 extends 4 residues past the end of the read, so its final part is completed from the germline J gene. The V and J genes are TRBV13-2 and TRBJ1-2, with a possible D match to TRBD1 (6 bases). V gave up 3 bases and J gave up 0 bases, with 9 bases separating them. The CDR3 is 14 amino acids. Per the germline V gene, CDR1 is NNHNN and CDR2 is SYGAGS (reference sequence). CDR3 sequence: CASGVQGSNSDYTF. CDR3 DNA, as far as it was read: TGTGCCAGCGGTGTACAGGGTTCAAACTCC.

As regards this clone: The gene names here belong to mouse. The read terminates 4 residues before the CDR3 end, so the remaining end is supplied by the germline J gene. The chain couples TRBV17 to TRBJ2-7; 9 nucleotides align to TRBD2. The CDR3 loop spans 15 amino acids. The germline gives CDR1 MNHDT, CDR2 YYDKIL. The CDR3 bases that were read are TGTGCTAGCAGTAGAGGACTGGGGGTCTCTTAT. This sequence encodes CASSRGLGVSY. The entire CDR3 reads CASSRGLGVSYEQYF.

There are a few counts of this clone. Gene names are mouse gene names. The CDR3 is cut off 4 residues early in the read; its end comes from the germline J gene. The V call is TRBV13-1, the J call TRBJ1-1, with a possible D match to TRBD1 (6 bases). V gave up 0 bases and J gave up 3 bases, with 12 bases separating them. Germline lookup yields CDR1 NSHNY and CDR2 SYGAGN. The CDR3 sequence is 15 residues long. CDR3 DNA, as far as it was read: TGTGCCAGCAGTGATGCAACAGGGAGTTACACA. It specifies CASSDATGSYT. The whole CDR3 region reads CASSDATGSYTEVFF.

This clone came up a few times. Germline and genes here are mouse. The read gets to within 3 residues of the CDR3 end, and the germline J gene fills in the rest. The rearrangement links TRBV13-1 to TRBJ1-6; TRBD1 aligns across 10 bases. TRBJ1-6 is assigned to the ORF class and has an uncertain function. The junction had 3 bases not matched to a gene; V was cut back by 9 bases and J by 6 bases. The CDR3 spans 13 residues. From germline, CDR1 is NSHNY and CDR2 SYGAGN. The CDR3: CATRDRGNSPLYF. The part of the CDR3 DNA that was read is TGTGCCACCCGGGACAGGGGTAATTCGCCC.

This clone showed up just a few times. The gene symbols are mouse symbols. The read halts 4 residues ahead of the CDR3 end, with the missing end drawn from the germline J gene. The same CDR3 also results from other DNA sequences found in this sample. The chain has TRBV19 and TRBJ1-1; 8 nucleotides align to TRBD1. The CDR3 has 14 amino acids. V dropped 6 bases and J dropped 3; count of bases not matched to a gene: 7. Germline V lookup: CDR1 FNHDT, CDR2 SITEND (reference sequence). The CDR3 sequence is CASTDRGRDTEVFF. The CDR3 bases that were read are TGTGCCAGCACCGACAGGGGAAGGGACACA. The full variable domain, its missing parts supplied by reference TRBV19 and TRBJ1-1, is GGIITQTPKFLIGQEGQKLTLKCQQNFNHDTMYWYRQDSGKGLRLIYYSITENDLQKGDLSEGYDASREKKSSFSLTVTSAQKNEMAVFLCASTDRGRDTEVFFGKGTRLTVV.

A remark on this clone: Gene names denote mouse genes. The CDR3 is cut off 4 residues early in the read; its end comes from the germline J gene. The genes are TRBV19 and TRBJ1-1, with D possibly being TRBD1 (5 bases). Looked up from germline, CDR1 is FNHDT and CDR2 is SITEND (reference sequence). V was cut by 1 base and J by 1 base, with 11 bases left in between. This CDR3 has 15 residues. The sequenced CDR3 bases are TGTGCCAGCAGTATATTCCCAGGGCAAAACACA. Translating gives CASSIFPGQNT. The complete CDR3 protein is CASSIFPGQNTEVFF.

On this clone itself: Mouse names are used for the genes. The read stops 4 residues short of the end of the CDR3; the missing end is completed from the germline J gene. This rearrangement joins TRBV1 to TRBJ2-1; D perhaps matches TRBD1 (5 bases). The CDR3 is 12 residues long. Germline V gives CDR1 NSQYPW, CDR2 LRSPGD (reference sequence). This CDR3 is CTCSAREAEQFF. CDR3 DNA (partial): TGCACCTGCAGTGCCAGGGAGGCT.

Regarding this clone: Genes and germline come from the mouse. The read gets to within 3 residues of the CDR3 end, and the germline J gene fills in the rest. The rearrangement uses TRBV1 and TRBJ1-6, with 7 bases matching TRBD1. TRBJ1-6 is an open reading frame, and its role is uncertain. Germline trimming cut 0 bases from V and 7 bases from J; bases unmatched to any gene: 3. The germline gives CDR1 NSQYPW, CDR2 LRSPGD (reference sequence). The CDR3 covers 15 residues. The CDR3 sequence is CTCSAEYRGNSPLYF. The sequenced CDR3 bases are TGCACCTGCAGTGCAGAATACAGGGGCAATTCGCCC.

This clone was seen a few times. A much larger clonotype is one base distant, so this may be a read error. Genes and germline come from the mouse. The sample carries other DNA sequences with the same CDR3. The CDR3 bases that were read are TGCACCTGCAGTGCAGACGGGGGGGACACA. Translating it yields CTCSADGGDT. The full CDR3 sequence reads CTCSADGGDTEVFF. This chain uses TRBV1 with TRBJ1-1, with a weak D call TRBD1 (5 bases). The observed sequence ends 4 residues before the CDR3 terminus, with the missing tail filled in from the germline J gene. Germline V CDR1 and CDR2: NSQYPW, LRSPGD (reference sequence). V dropped 0 bases and J dropped 3 bases, with 8 bases sitting between them. The CDR3 has 14 amino acids.

A few counts support this clone. Mouse germline and gene names are used. The sequenced fragment ends 4 residues before the CDR3 boundary, so the rest is inferred from the germline J gene. The V and J genes are TRBV13-3 and TRBJ2-5; 10 bases line up with TRBD1. The CDR3 spans 15 residues. In germline, CDR1 is NNHDY, CDR2 SYVADS. The sequenced part of the CDR3 DNA is TGTGCCAGCAGTGATGCAAGGGACAGGGGCGAC. This translates into CASSDARDRGD. The whole CDR3 region reads CASSDARDRGDTQYF.

With regard to this clone: Germline and genes: mouse. The read ends 4 residues early relative to the CDR3; the germline J gene fills the gap. The rearrangement links TRBV13-1 to TRBJ2-5; 11 bases map to TRBD2. The CDR3 extends over 15 amino acids. CDR1 is NSHNY and CDR2 is SYGAGN in the germline V gene. CDR3 in amino acids: CASSDETGGEDTQYF. The CDR3 DNA, read in part, is TGTGCCAGCAGTGATGAGACTGGGGGGGAAGAC.

Details on this clone: Mouse germline and gene names are used. The DNA ends 4 residues before the CDR3 does, and the rest of the CDR3 is filled in from the germline J gene. The V gene is TRBV17, the J gene TRBJ1-1, with D tentatively TRBD1 (6 bases). This CDR3 is 14 amino acids long. The V end lost 3 bases, the J end lost 0 bases, and 8 bases lay between the germline ends. Germline CDR1 is MNHDT and CDR2 is YYDKIL. CDR3 sequence reads: CASSSWTANTEVFF. CDR3 DNA (partial): TGTGCTAGCAGTAGTTGGACAGCAAACACA.